These T cell receptor beta chains were read from a single sample in a study of T-cell reconstitution after alpha-beta-depleted transplantation in children. TCRdb re-called the PCR reads through MiXCR, storing one row per CDR3 protein. Here the sample spans about 440,000 distinct CDR3 sequences, approximately 42% being singletons. The specimen comprised PBMCs, sampled before TCRalphabeta/CD19-depleted stem cell transplant. The receptors were sampled from a girl aged 2-10 years with aplastic anemia, due to receive a stem cell transplant. Both conserved end residues are part of each CDR3. A D gene is named only where the DNA matches it firmly. Some rows have no size entry. The others give once, few or many, or a class for an expanded clone.

j_gene: TRBJ1-5
v_gene: TRBV7-9
abundance: NA
d_gene: TRBD1
len: 15
CDR3nt: TGTGCCAGCAGCTTAGCCACAGGGGGCAATCAGCCCCAGCATTTT
CDR3aa: CASSLATGGNQPQHF

j_gene: TRBJ2-3
v_gene: TRBV28
abundance: few
d_gene: TRBD2
len: 16
CDR3nt: TGTGCCAGCAGTGAGGGACTAGCGGTCGGTGTGAATACGCAGTATTTT
CDR3aa: CASSEGLAVGVNTQYF

j_gene: TRBJ2-1
v_gene: TRBV4-1
abundance: NA
d_gene: TRBD2
len: 16
CDR3nt: TGCGCCAGCAGCCCAAACGCTGGCGGGAGGGCGGATGAGCAGTTCTTC
CDR3aa: CASSPNAGGRADEQFF

j_gene: TRBJ2-2
v_gene: TRBV20-1
abundance: NA
d_gene: TRBD2
len: 13
CDR3nt: TGCAGTGCTAGACCTAGCGGGGCCGGGGAGCTGTTTTTT
CDR3aa: CSARPSGAGELFF

j_gene: TRBJ2-2
v_gene: TRBV5-1
abundance: NA
d_gene: NA
len: 15
CDR3nt: TGCGCCAGCAGCTTAGGGGGGATGAACACCGGGGAGCTGCTTTTT
CDR3aa: CASSLGGMNTGELLF

j_gene: TRBJ1-5
v_gene: TRBV6-1
abundance: NA
d_gene: NA
len: 16
CDR3nt: TGTGCCAGCAGTGAAGGGGCCATAAGGAGCAATCAGCCCCAGCATTTT
CDR3aa: CASSEGAIRSNQPQHF

j_gene: TRBJ2-7
v_gene: TRBV20-1
abundance: NA
d_gene: TRBD1
len: 15
CDR3nt: TGCAGTGCTAGAGCACTGGACAGGGTTACCTACGAGCAGTACTTC
CDR3aa: CSARALDRVTYEQYF

j_gene: TRBJ1-1
v_gene: TRBV18
abundance: NA
d_gene: TRBD1
len: 14
CDR3nt: TGTGCCAGCTTACCACGGACAGGTGATCCTGAAGCTTTCTTT
CDR3aa: CASLPRTGDPEAFF

j_gene: TRBJ2-7
v_gene: TRBV3-1
abundance: few
d_gene: TRBD2
len: 20
CDR3nt: TGTGCCAGCAGCCAAGATCGCTTTACTAGCGGGAGGGTCCTAACCTACGAGCAGTACTTC
CDR3aa: CASSQDRFTSGRVLTYEQYF

j_gene: TRBJ2-1
v_gene: TRBV5-1
abundance: many
d_gene: TRBD2
len: 19
CDR3nt: TGCGCCAGCAGCTTGGCTAGCGGGAGCCCCGAACGACTAATCAATGAGCAGTTCTTC
CDR3aa: CASSLASGSPERLINEQFF